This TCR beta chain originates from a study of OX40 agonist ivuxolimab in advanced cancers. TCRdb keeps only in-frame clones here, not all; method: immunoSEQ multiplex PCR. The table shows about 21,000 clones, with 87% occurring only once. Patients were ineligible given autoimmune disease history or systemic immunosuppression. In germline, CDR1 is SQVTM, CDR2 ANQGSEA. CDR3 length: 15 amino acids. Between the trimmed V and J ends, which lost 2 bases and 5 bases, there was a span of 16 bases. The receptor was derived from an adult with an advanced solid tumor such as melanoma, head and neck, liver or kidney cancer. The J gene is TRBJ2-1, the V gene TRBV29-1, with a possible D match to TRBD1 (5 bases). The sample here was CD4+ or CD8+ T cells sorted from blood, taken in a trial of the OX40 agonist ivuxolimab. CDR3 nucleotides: TGCAGCGTTGAATCAAGGCAGGGCTTTGACAATGAGCAGTTCTTC. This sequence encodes CSVESRQGFDNEQFF.